The rows below give T cell receptor beta chains drawn from one sample of a study of OX40 agonist ivuxolimab in advanced cancers. Some clones are missing from TCRdb's copy, which holds only in-frame ones; the method was immunoSEQ multiplex PCR. The table has approximately 31,000 clones, 80% to 85% seen once; the top ten hold around 21%. The sample in question was CD4+ or CD8+ T cells sorted from blood, obtained in a trial of the OX40 agonist ivuxolimab. The origin of the receptors is an adult with an advanced solid tumor such as melanoma, head and neck, liver or kidney cancer. Both conserved end residues are part of each CDR3. Fields, in order: V gene, clone size, J gene, D gene, CDR3 protein, CDR3 DNA. D genes are given only for firm matches. The size field is filled for only some rows; it gives once, few, many or a size class.

>TRBV2|NA|TRBJ2-3|TRBD1
CASKRSRTGGDTQYF
TGTGCCAGCAAAAGAAGCCGGACAGGGGGGGATACGCAGTATTTT
>TRBV20-1|NA|TRBJ1-3|NA
CSALTGNTIYF
TGCAGTGCCCTAACGGGAAACACCATATATTTT
>TRBV7-9|NA|TRBJ2-3|NA
CASSLAAADTQYF
TGTGCCAGCAGCTTAGCTGCAGCAGATACGCAGTATTTT
>TRBV5-4|NA|TRBJ1-2|NA
CASSLQGLGYGYTF
TGTGCCAGCAGCTTGCAGGGTCTGGGCTATGGCTACACCTTC
>TRBV2|NA|TRBJ2-7|TRBD1
CASSRDRVYEQYF
TGTGCCAGCAGTCGGGACAGGGTCTACGAGCAGTACTTC
>TRBV19|NA|TRBJ1-1|NA
CASMLTVQGTEAFF
TGTGCCAGTATGCTGACAGTCCAGGGGACTGAAGCTTTCTTT
>TRBV10-3|NA|TRBJ2-3|NA
CAITRGEVDTQYF
TGTGCCATCACAAGGGGGGAGGTGGATACGCAGTATTTT
>TRBV30|few|TRBJ1-6|TRBD1
CAWGGTGTYNSPLHF
TGTGCCTGGGGTGGGACAGGAACCTATAATTCACCCCTCCACTTT
>TRBV14|NA|TRBJ2-3|NA
CASSQRLVGAGDTQYF
TGTGCCAGCAGCCAAAGATTGGTGGGGGCCGGAGATACGCAGTATTTT
>TRBV6-5|NA|TRBJ1-3|NA
CASRRGSSGNTIYF
TGTGCCAGCAGGAGGGGATCCTCTGGAAACACCATATATTTT
>TRBV7-2|NA|TRBJ2-2|NA
CASSLGQSYQELFF
TGTGCCAGCAGCCTTGGACAGTCCTACCAAGAGCTGTTTTTT
>TRBV5-6|NA|TRBJ1-5|NA
CASSLGRVNNQPQHF
TGTGCCAGCAGCTTGGGCAGGGTCAACAATCAGCCCCAGCATTTT
>TRBV6-5|NA|TRBJ1-5|NA
CASSYSEGWQPQHF
TGTGCCAGCAGTTACTCTGAGGGGTGGCAGCCCCAGCATTTT
>TRBV28|NA|TRBJ1-2|TRBD1
CASTLGTGVNYGYTF
TGTGCCAGCACGCTAGGGACAGGGGTGAACTATGGCTACACCTTC
>TRBV11-2|NA|TRBJ2-7|NA
CASSATYEQYF
TGTGCCAGCAGCGCCACCTACGAGCAGTACTTC
>TRBV5-1|NA|TRBJ2-3|NA
CASSLARPNTDTQYF
TGCGCCAGCAGCTTGGCCCGACCCAACACAGATACGCAGTATTTT
>TRBV7-9|few|TRBJ1-1|NA
CASSLERGQAFF
TGTGCCAGCAGCTTAGAGCGGGGGCAAGCTTTCTTT
>TRBV2|NA|TRBJ1-6|NA
CASRLGGNSPLHF
TGTGCCAGCCGCCTTGGGGGGAATTCACCCCTCCACTTT
>TRBV19|NA|TRBJ1-3|TRBD1
CASSRQGRNTIYF
TGTGCCAGTAGCCGACAGGGGAGAAACACCATATATTTT
>TRBV30|NA|TRBJ1-5|TRBD1
CAWSGQGGNQPQHF
TGTGCCTGGAGCGGCCAGGGGGGCAATCAGCCCCAGCATTTT
>TRBV10-3|NA|TRBJ2-3|NA
CAIRLGGGTSVTQYF
TGTGCCATCAGGCTGGGCGGGGGCACCAGCGTTACGCAGTATTTT
>TRBV6-1|NA|TRBJ1-5|TRBD1
CASSETGVRWQPQHF
TGTGCCAGCAGTGAGACAGGGGTTCGGTGGCAGCCCCAGCATTTT
>TRBV20-1|NA|TRBJ2-1|NA
CSATRLNEQFF
TGCAGTGCTACAAGGCTGAATGAGCAGTTCTTC
>TRBV14|NA|TRBJ2-3|NA
CASSQVTASTDTQYF
TGTGCCAGCAGCCAAGTCACCGCTAGCACAGATACGCAGTATTTT
>TRBV18|NA|TRBJ1-1|TRBD1
CASSPDRGRLNTEAFF
TGTGCCAGCTCCCCGGACAGGGGACGGCTGAACACTGAAGCTTTCTTT
>TRBV5-1|NA|TRBJ2-5|NA
CASSFSGGTQYF
TGCGCCAGCAGCTTCTCCGGGGGGACCCAGTACTTC
>TRBV27|once|TRBJ2-7|NA
CASSRTSDYYEQYF
TGTGCCAGCAGTCGGACATCAGACTACTACGAGCAGTACTTC
>TRBV5-4|NA|TRBJ2-2|TRBD2
CASSFAGGPTGELFF
TGTGCCAGCAGCTTCGCGGGGGGGCCCACCGGGGAGCTGTTTTTT
>TRBV4-2|NA|TRBJ2-5|TRBD2
CASSQEVASGGAWETQYF
TGTGCCAGCAGCCAAGAGGTGGCTAGCGGGGGGGCTTGGGAGACCCAGTACTTC
>TRBV6-5|once|TRBJ1-6|NA
CASSRYRDSPLHF
TGTGCCAGCAGTCGCTACAGGGATTCACCCCTCCACTTT
>TRBV18|NA|TRBJ2-1|NA
CASSPQSPEQFF
TGTGCCAGCTCACCACAAAGTCCCGAGCAGTTCTTC
>TRBV9|NA|TRBJ1-1|TRBD1
CASSVGTGGLGAFF
TGTGCCAGCAGCGTAGGGACAGGGGGTTTAGGAGCTTTCTTT
>TRBV18|NA|TRBJ2-3|NA
CASKAGTDTRYF
TGTGCCAGCAAAGCGGGCACAGATACGCGGTATTTT
>TRBV9|NA|TRBJ2-1|NA
CASSVSYNEQFF
TGTGCCAGCAGCGTAAGCTACAATGAGCAGTTCTTC
>TRBV7-9|few|TRBJ2-3|TRBD2
CASSQGASGVDTQYF
TGTGCCAGCAGCCAAGGGGCTAGCGGGGTTGATACGCAGTATTTT
>TRBV5-5|once|TRBJ1-2|TRBD1
CASSFWDRVNYGYTF
TGTGCCAGCAGCTTCTGGGACAGGGTGAACTATGGCTACACCTTC
>TRBV5-1|NA|TRBJ2-1|NA
CASSLGGSYNEQFF
TGCGCCAGCAGCTTGGGTGGAAGCTACAATGAGCAGTTCTTC
>TRBV5-8|NA|TRBJ1-2|TRBD1
CASSLGTGHNYGYTF
TGTGCCAGCAGTCTGGGGACAGGACATAACTATGGCTACACCTTC
>TRBV9|NA|TRBJ2-5|NA
CASSPRWGRGESETQYF
TGTGCCAGCAGCCCTAGATGGGGAAGAGGGGAATCAGAGACCCAGTACTTC
>TRBV11-2|once|TRBJ1-3|NA
CASSLDARVGNTIYF
TGTGCCAGCAGCTTAGATGCCAGGGTGGGAAACACCATATATTTT
>TRBV5-4|NA|TRBJ1-2|NA
CASSRTVGVNYGYTF
TGTGCCAGCAGCCGGACAGTCGGGGTGAACTATGGCTACACCTTC
>TRBV5-1|NA|TRBJ2-5|NA
CASSFFNRGAVGETQYF
TGCGCCAGCAGCTTCTTCAATCGGGGGGCTGTTGGGGAGACCCAGTACTTC
>TRBV5-4|few|TRBJ2-1|TRBD2
CASSKYRRGVSYNEQFF
TGTGCCAGCAGCAAGTACCGACGGGGGGTCTCCTACAATGAGCAGTTCTTC
>TRBV20-1|NA|TRBJ1-1|NA
CSARHLSEAFF
TGCAGTGCTAGACACCTATCCGAAGCTTTCTTT
>TRBV5-1|NA|TRBJ2-3|TRBD2
CASRLLAGDDTQYF
TGCGCCAGCAGGTTACTAGCGGGGGATGATACGCAGTATTTT
>TRBV5-1|NA|TRBJ2-1|NA
CASSLGSGSVHNEQFF
TGCGCCAGCAGCTTGGGGAGCGGGTCCGTACACAATGAGCAGTTCTTC
>TRBV10-3|once|TRBJ2-3|NA
CAIQGSDTQYF
TGTGCCATCCAGGGATCAGATACGCAGTATTTT
>TRBV27|few|TRBJ2-2|NA
CASKGSSHGELFF
TGTGCCAGCAAGGGGTCTAGCCACGGGGAGCTGTTTTTT
>TRBV27|NA|TRBJ1-4|NA
CASSGREGSEKLFF
TGTGCCAGCAGTGGGAGGGAAGGCTCTGAAAAACTGTTTTTT
>TRBV18|NA|TRBJ1-4|NA
CASSSGTANEKLFF
TGTGCCAGCTCATCCGGGACGGCTAATGAAAAACTGTTTTTT
>TRBV5-6|NA|TRBJ2-2|NA
CASSFRAPNTGELFF
TGTGCCAGCAGCTTTCGGGCACCGAACACCGGGGAGCTGTTTTTT
>TRBV6-1|few|TRBJ1-6|NA
CASSDFGRGPAGNSPLHF
TGTGCCAGCAGTGACTTCGGCAGGGGCCCAGCGGGTAATTCACCCCTCCACTTT
>TRBV6-1|NA|TRBJ2-7|NA
CASSALGLALMVAEQYF
TGTGCCAGCAGTGCTCTGGGACTGGCACTAATGGTAGCCGAGCAGTACTTC
>TRBV10-3|NA|TRBJ1-2|NA
CAISQGGDTRLYGYTF
TGTGCCATCAGCCAAGGAGGGGACACCAGGCTCTATGGCTACACCTTC
>TRBV5-1|NA|TRBJ1-4|NA
CASSPGTFATNEKLFF
TGCGCCAGCAGCCCCGGGACTTTCGCAACTAATGAAAAACTGTTTTTT
>TRBV14|few|TRBJ1-4|TRBD1
CASSQDVGTANEKLFF
TGTGCCAGCAGCCAAGATGTCGGGACAGCGAATGAAAAACTGTTTTTT
>TRBV10-3|NA|TRBJ1-1|NA
CAISAAGSDTEAFF
TGTGCCATCAGTGCGGCAGGGAGCGACACTGAAGCTTTCTTT